This T cell receptor beta chain comes out of a study of cytomegalovirus exposure and HLA in healthy donors. Whole-study context: The 110 or so validation repertoires used a platform that matched the one used for the roughly 700 first-cohort repertoires, as a later analysis reported.

Germline V lookup: CDR1 MDHEN, CDR2 SYDVKM. Trimming removed 4 bases at V and 7 bases at J, with 7 bases between. This CDR3 region has 12 residues. Libraries were prepared by immunoSEQ multiplex PCR; TCRdb keeps only in-frame clonotypes and omits some of them. The sample holds over 200,000 clones, less than 95% seen once. General study points: CMV antigen specificity was confirmed in vitro for three CMV-associated chains.

This clone was seen more than once but under ten times. Antigen unknown. The sequencing input was PBMCs. The chain joins TRBV28 to TRBJ2-2; TRBD2 might be the D (5 bases). The receptor's source is a woman aged 25 to 39 in good health and CMV-seronegative. The CDR3 coding sequence is TGTGCCAGCAGTTCGGGAATCGGGGAGCTGTTTTTT. Translated: CASSSGIGELFF.